This T cell receptor beta chain is drawn from a study of T-cell memory formation after mild COVID-19. Whole-study findings and limits: Pre-infection memory contained some responding clones, which suggested that cross-reactive memory had joined.

To note about this clonotype: Its specificity is not known.

Per the germline V gene, CDR1 is MGHRA and CDR2 is YSYEKL. J gave up 7 bases and V 5 bases, and 3 bases lay outside the gene matches. The CDR3 loop spans 14 amino acids. Each CDR3 protein is one row after TCRdb ran MiXCR on the 5' RACE reads. This table has some 300,000 distinct CDR3 sequences, 20% to 25% appearing once. The chain has TRBV4-1 and TRBJ1-6; 9 bases fit TRBD1. The sequence came from a young man who had mild COVID-19 (a few samples of this study predate the infection). Cell type and time point are not known. Material for sequencing was PBMCs or a T cell subset sorted from them (not recorded which). CDR3 region: CASSDGQGNSPLHF. The CDR3 bases are TGCGCCAGCAGCGACGGACAGGGGAATTCACCCCTCCACTTT.